The present T cell receptor beta chain was sequenced within a study of Graves' ophthalmopathy and Graves' hyperthyroidism. Overall study findings and caveats: Progression of ophthalmopathy was predicted by the model with 60% to 71% sensitivity and around 72% specificity. Detection in blood was also observed for most expanded thyroid clonotypes above 0.001 frequency.

Ophthalmopathy donors' eye disease showed moderate-to-severe activity, CAS of at least 3, NOSPECS of at least 4 and duration under 3 months. Fresh peripheral blood, around 10 ml, was the PBMC source. RNA transcripts were the template, and TCR beta CDR3 regions were amplified from them. Second-round multiplex PCR came after a first-round RT-PCR that employed HTBI primers. One entry per CDR3 protein, called by TCRdb with MiXCR from the multiplex PCR reads. Here the sample spans around 660,000 distinct CDR3 sequences, about two fifths being singletons. The CDR3 is made up of 17 amino acids. The V and J ends lost 6 bases and 6 bases respectively, with 27 bases between them. CDR1 is SQVTM, CDR2 ANQGSEA, per germline. The table lists this clonotype with many counts. Its antigen is currently unknown.

The sequenced sample consisted of peripheral blood. This clonotype was sampled from an adult man with Graves' ophthalmopathy. This chain connects TRBV29-1 to TRBJ1-5, with D possibly TRBD1 on 6 matching bases. The CDR3 bases are TGCAGCGTCGCCCTTGATGGGTACGGTGGAGGGGGTCAGCCCCAGCATTTT. This encodes CSVALDGYGGGGQPQHF.